The 14 T cell receptor beta chains given below trace back to one sample, sequenced in a study of glioma-infiltrating T cells. Amplification of TCR alpha and beta CDR3 regions from RNA used iRepertoire nested multiplex PCR. TCRdb ran MiXCR on the multiplex PCR reads and lists one entry per CDR3 protein. The sample records around 190,000 distinct CDR3 sequences, around 45% being singletons. Source material: glioma tissue, nonneoplastic brain tissue, or PBMCs (not recorded which). The receptors shown here come from a human donor with low-grade glioma or glioblastoma, undergoing nonglioma brain surgery, or in good health (not recorded which).

The chain has TRBV19 and TRBJ2-5; 7 positions agree with TRBD2. The CDR3 length is 13 residues. Per germline, CDR1 LNHDA and CDR2 SQIVND (reference sequence). V lost 5 bases, J lost 2 bases, and 2 bases stayed unmatched. CDR3 region: CASSRTRQETQYF. The CDR3 DNA reads as TGTGCCAGTAGTCGGACTAGACAAGAGACCCAGTACTTC. The variable domain in full, with the rest retrieved from reference TRBV19 and TRBJ2-5, is DGGITQSPKYLFRKEGQNVTLSCEQNLNHDAMYWYRQDPGQGLRLIYYSQIVNDFQKGDIAEGYSVSREKKESFPLTVTSAQKNPTAFYLCASSRTRQETQYFGPGTRLLVL.

Many counts were recorded for this clonotype. The rearrangement joins TRBV15 to TRBJ1-3; no clear D. V gave up 4 bases and J gave up 0 bases, with 10 bases separating them. The CDR3 consists of 15 residues. Germline-derived CDR1 and CDR2 are LNHNV and YYDKDF (reference sequence). The CDR3 DNA is TGTGCCACCAGCACCAGGCAGAGCTCTGGAAACACCATATATTTT. This codes for CATSTRQSSGNTIYF.

Worth noting for this clonotype: Germline is not matched at one junction end, which may reflect a read error. V is TRBV7-9 and J is TRBJ2-3; TRBD2 might be the D (5 bases). The CDR3 is made up of 14 amino acids. The germline V gene has CDR1 SEHNR and CDR2 FQNEAQ (reference sequence). The CDR3 nucleotides read TGTGCCAACAGCTTATTGAGCGGAACAGATACGCAGTATTTT. Translated, it gives CANSLLSGTDTQYF.

This clonotype occurred many times. The J gene is TRBJ1-1, the V gene TRBV29-1; D might be TRBD1 (5 bases). Germline CDR1 is SQVTM and CDR2 is ANQGSEA. This CDR3 region has 13 residues. The V gene lost 4 bases and the J gene lost 1 base, with 10 bases spanning the gap. This CDR3 is CSVGGAENTEAFF. CDR3 coding DNA: TGCAGCGTTGGAGGGGCAGAGAACACTGAAGCTTTCTTT.

This clonotype was observed at least ten times. The rearrangement uses TRBV7-9 and TRBJ2-3; D unclear. Trimming took 5 bases from V and 8 from J, leaving 11 bases between them. The length of the CDR3 is 12 residues. Germline loops: CDR1 SEHNR, CDR2 FQNEAQ (reference sequence). The CDR3 nucleotides are TGTGCCAGCAGCCAAAGTGATTTTACGCAGTATTTT. It yields the protein CASSQSDFTQYF.

For this clonotype: A much larger clone lies one base from this, so it may be a read error. V usage is TRBV10-3 and J usage is TRBJ1-1, with D perhaps TRBD1 (6 bases). V was shortened by 5 bases and J by 1 base, with 14 bases between the two germline ends. The CDR3 has 15 residues. Germline V CDR1 and CDR2: ENHRY, SYGVKD. CDR3 sequence reads: CAISHRQESNTEAFF. In nucleotides, the CDR3 is TGTGCCATCAGTCACCGACAGGAGTCGAACACTGAAGCTTTCTTT.

This clonotype was picked up many times. The chain carries TRBV6-1 and TRBJ2-6; D is undetermined. Per the germline V gene, CDR1 is MNHNS and CDR2 is SASEGT. The CDR3 is 16 amino acids. The V and J ends lost 4 bases and 0 bases respectively, with 10 bases between them. The CDR3 nucleotides read TGTGCCAGCAGTGCCTTTGCAACCTCTGGGGCCAACGTCCTGACTTTC. This translates into CASSAFATSGANVLTF.

This clonotype was observed a few times. A read error may explain this, as a much larger clone is one base away. The rearrangement joins TRBV28 to TRBJ1-5; D ambiguous. The V and J ends lost 5 bases and 6 bases respectively, with 20 bases between them. The CDR3 spans 16 residues. Germline V gives CDR1 MDHEN, CDR2 SYDVKM. For the CDR3, the DNA is TGTGCCAGCAGTACGCCCGGGGAGGGAGTATTTCAGCCCCAGCATTTT. This translates into CASSTPGEGVFQPQHF.

V gene TRBV19 combines with J gene TRBJ2-1, with D maybe TRBD1 (5 bases). This CDR3 has 11 amino acids. V lost 9 bases and J lost 8, with 11 bases in between. The V gene's germline CDR1 is LNHDA and CDR2 SQIVND (reference sequence). This CDR3 is CASARVDEQFF. As DNA, the CDR3 is TGTGCCAGCGCCAGGGTCGATGAGCAGTTCTTC. The variable domain in full, completed from reference TRBV19 and TRBJ2-1, reads DGGITQSPKYLFRKEGQNVTLSCEQNLNHDAMYWYRQDPGQGLRLIYYSQIVNDFQKGDIAEGYSVSREKKESFPLTVTSAQKNPTAFYLCASARVDEQFFGPGTRLTVL.

CDR3 sequence reads: CASSPGLAERRLAKNIQYF. The CDR3 DNA reads TGCGCCAGCAGCCCGGGACTAGCGGAACGACGTCTGGCCAAAAACATTCAGTACTTC. The chain is built from TRBV4-1 and TRBJ2-4; 11 bases are a match to TRBD2. The CDR3 contains 19 residues. J gave up 1 base and V 4 bases, and 12 bases lay outside the gene matches. Germline CDR1 is MGHRA and CDR2 is YSYEKL.

This clonotype was detected ten times or more. The rearrangement uses TRBV15 and TRBJ2-3; TRBD2 is a possible D gene (5 bases). Germline-derived CDR1 and CDR2 are LNHNV and YYDKDF (reference sequence). The CDR3 totals 17 residues. V gave up 3 bases and J gave up 6 bases, with 22 bases separating them. As DNA, the CDR3 is TGTGCCACCAGCAGGGGCGCGGGCTACACGAGTTCGGATACGCAGTATTTT. Translation gives CATSRGAGYTSSDTQYF.

Worth noting for this clonotype: A much more abundant neighbour one base away suggests this may be a read error. CDR3 bases: TGTGCCAGCAGTATCGCTAGCGGAGCCCGAGGCGTCAATGAGCATTTCTTC. Translated, it gives CASSIASGARGVNEHFF. The J gene is TRBJ2-1, the V gene TRBV28; 7 nucleotides match TRBD2. The CDR3 spans 17 residues. CDR1 MDHEN and CDR2 SYDVKM come from the germline V gene. Supplemented by reference TRBV28 and TRBJ2-1, the full variable domain reads DVKVTQSSRYLVKRTGEKVFLECVQDMDHENMFWYRQDPGLGLRLIYFSYDVKMKEKGDIPEGYSVSREKKERFSLILESASTNQTSMYLCASSIASGARGVNEHFFGPGTRLTVL.

As concerns this clonotype: One base away lies a much larger clone, so this may be a sequencing read error. The rearrangement uses TRBV5-4 and TRBJ2-3; D ambiguous. The germline V gene encodes CDR1 SGHNT and CDR2 YYREEE (reference sequence). The CDR3 is 13 residues long. The CDR3 here is CASSLDLPDTQCF. CDR3 DNA: TGTGCCAGCAGCTTGGACCTACCAGATACGCAGTGTTTT.

This clonotype was recorded at least ten times. Here the CDR3 reads CSARRTGQPRDNQPQHF. In nucleotides, the CDR3 is TGCAGTGCTAGGCGAACCGGACAGCCTAGAGACAATCAGCCCCAGCATTTT. The chain is built from TRBV20-1 and TRBJ1-5, with a possible D match to TRBD1 (6 bases). Between the trimmed V and J ends, which lost 3 bases and 3 bases, there was a span of 21 bases. Looked up from germline, CDR1 is DFQATT and CDR2 is SNEGSKA (reference sequence). The CDR3 loop spans 17 amino acids.